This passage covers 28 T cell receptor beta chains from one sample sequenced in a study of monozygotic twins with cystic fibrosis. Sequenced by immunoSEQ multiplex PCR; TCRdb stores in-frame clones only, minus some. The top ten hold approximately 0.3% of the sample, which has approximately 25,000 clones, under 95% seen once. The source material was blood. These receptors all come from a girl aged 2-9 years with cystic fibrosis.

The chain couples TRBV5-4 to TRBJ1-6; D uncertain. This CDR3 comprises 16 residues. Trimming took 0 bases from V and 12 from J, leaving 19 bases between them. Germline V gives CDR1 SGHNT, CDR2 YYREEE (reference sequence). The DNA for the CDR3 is TGTGCCAGCAGCTTGGATAGTAGTAGTCCGGGGAGACCCCTCCACTTT. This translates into CASSLDSSSPGRPLHF.

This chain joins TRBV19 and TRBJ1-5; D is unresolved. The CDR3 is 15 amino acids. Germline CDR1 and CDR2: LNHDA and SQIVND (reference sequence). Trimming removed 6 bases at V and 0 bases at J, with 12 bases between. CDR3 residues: CASRDFLNSNQPQHF. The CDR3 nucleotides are TGTGCCAGTAGAGACTTTCTGAATAGCAATCAGCCCCAGCATTTT.

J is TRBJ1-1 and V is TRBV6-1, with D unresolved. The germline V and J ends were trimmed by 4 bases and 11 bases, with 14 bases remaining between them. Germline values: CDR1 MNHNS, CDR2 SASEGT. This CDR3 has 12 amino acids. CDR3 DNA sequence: TGTGCCAGCAGTGGACCGCTATCTAGGGCTTTCTTT. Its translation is CASSGPLSRAFF.

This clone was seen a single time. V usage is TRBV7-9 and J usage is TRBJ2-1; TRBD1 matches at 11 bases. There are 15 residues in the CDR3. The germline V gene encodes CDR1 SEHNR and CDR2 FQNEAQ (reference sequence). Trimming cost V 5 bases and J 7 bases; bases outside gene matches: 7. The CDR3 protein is CASSQWTGGTNEQFF. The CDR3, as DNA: TGTGCCAGCAGCCAATGGACAGGGGGCACGAATGAGCAGTTCTTC.

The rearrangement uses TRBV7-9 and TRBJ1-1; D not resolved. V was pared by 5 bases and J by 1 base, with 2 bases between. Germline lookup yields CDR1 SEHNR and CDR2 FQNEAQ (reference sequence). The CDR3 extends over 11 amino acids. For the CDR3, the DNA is TGTGCCAGCAGCAAGAACACTGAAGCTTTCTTT. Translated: CASSKNTEAFF.

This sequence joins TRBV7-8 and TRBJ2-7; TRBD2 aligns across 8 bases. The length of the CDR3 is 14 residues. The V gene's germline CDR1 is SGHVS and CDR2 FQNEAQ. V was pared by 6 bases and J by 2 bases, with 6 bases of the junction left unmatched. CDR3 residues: CASRSIGGAYEQYF. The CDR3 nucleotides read TGTGCCAGCAGATCCATCGGGGGGGCCTACGAGCAGTACTTC.

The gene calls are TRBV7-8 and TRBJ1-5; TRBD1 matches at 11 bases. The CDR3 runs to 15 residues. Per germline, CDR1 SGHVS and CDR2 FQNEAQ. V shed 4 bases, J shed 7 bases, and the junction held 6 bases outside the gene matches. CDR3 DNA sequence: TGTGCCAGCAGCTGGACAGGGGGCCCTGGACAGCCCCAGCATTTT. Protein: CASSWTGGPGQPQHF. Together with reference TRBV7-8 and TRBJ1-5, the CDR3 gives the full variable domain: GAGVSQSPRYKVAKRGQDVALRCDPISGHVSLFWYQQALGQGPEFLTYFQNEAQLDKSGLPSDRFFAERPEGSVSTLKIQRTQQEDSAVYLCASSWTGGPGQPQHFGDGTRLSIL.

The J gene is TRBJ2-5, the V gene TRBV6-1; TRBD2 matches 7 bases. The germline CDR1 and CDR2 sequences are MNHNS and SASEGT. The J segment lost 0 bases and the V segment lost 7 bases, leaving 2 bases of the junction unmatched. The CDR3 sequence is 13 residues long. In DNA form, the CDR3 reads TGTGCCAGCATGGGGGGGAACCAAGAGACCCAGTACTTC. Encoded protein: CASMGGNQETQYF.

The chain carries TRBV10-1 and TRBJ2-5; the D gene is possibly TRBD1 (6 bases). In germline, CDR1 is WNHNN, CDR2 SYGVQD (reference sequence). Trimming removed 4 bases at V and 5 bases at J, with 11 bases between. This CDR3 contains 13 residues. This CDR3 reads CASSGGQLETQYF. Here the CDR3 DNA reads TGCGCCAGCAGTGGGGGGCAGCTGGAGACCCAGTACTTC.

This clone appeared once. The CDR3 coding sequence is TGTGCCAGCAGCGTCGGACAGGGCGAAGGTGGCTACACCTTC. It yields the protein CASSVGQGEGGYTF. The chain links TRBV9 to TRBJ1-2, with 8 positions matching TRBD1. Germline CDR1 reads SGDLS; CDR2 reads YYNGEE. The V segment lost 2 bases and the J segment 7 bases; nucleotides outside the gene matches: 7. CDR3 length: 14 residues.

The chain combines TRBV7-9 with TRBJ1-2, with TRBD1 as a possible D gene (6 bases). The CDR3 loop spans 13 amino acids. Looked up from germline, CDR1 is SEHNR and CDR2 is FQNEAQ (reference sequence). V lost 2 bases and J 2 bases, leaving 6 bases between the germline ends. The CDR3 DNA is TGTGCCAGCAGCTTACAGGGGAACTATGGCTACACCTTC. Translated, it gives CASSLQGNYGYTF.

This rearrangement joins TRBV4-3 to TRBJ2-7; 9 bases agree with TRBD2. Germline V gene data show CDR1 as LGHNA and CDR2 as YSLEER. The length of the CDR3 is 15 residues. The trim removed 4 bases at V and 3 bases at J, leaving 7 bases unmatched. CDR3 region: CASSPLAGEFYEQYF. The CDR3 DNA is TGCGCCAGCAGCCCGTTAGCGGGGGAATTCTACGAGCAGTACTTC.

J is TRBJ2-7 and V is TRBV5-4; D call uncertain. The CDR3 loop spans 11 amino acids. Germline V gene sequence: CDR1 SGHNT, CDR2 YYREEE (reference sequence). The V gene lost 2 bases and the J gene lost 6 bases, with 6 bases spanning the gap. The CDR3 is CASSFGFEQYF. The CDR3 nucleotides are TGTGCCAGCAGCTTTGGGTTCGAGCAGTACTTC.

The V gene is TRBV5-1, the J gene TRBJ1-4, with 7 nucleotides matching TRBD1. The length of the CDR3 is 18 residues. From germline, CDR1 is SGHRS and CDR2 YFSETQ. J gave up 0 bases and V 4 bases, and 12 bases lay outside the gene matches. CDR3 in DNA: TGCGCCAGCAGCGAACTTGGGACAGCTGGTGCAACTAATGAAAAACTGTTTTTT. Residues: CASSELGTAGATNEKLFF.

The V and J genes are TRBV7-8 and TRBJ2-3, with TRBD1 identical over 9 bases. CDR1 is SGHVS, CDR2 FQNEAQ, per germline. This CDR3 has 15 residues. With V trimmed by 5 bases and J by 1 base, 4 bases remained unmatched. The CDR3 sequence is CASSHRDRGTDTQYF. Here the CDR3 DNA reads TGTGCCAGCAGCCACCGGGACAGGGGCACAGATACGCAGTATTTT.

The CDR3 sequence: CAIREIEAGAKSPGYTF. CDR3 in DNA: TGTGCCATCAGGGAGATAGAAGCAGGGGCTAAATCTCCTGGCTACACCTTC. The chain couples TRBV10-3 to TRBJ1-2; possibly TRBD1 for D (6 bases). V gave up 6 bases and J gave up 7 bases, with 27 bases separating them. CDR3 length: 17 residues. CDR1 and CDR2 (germline): ENHRY, SYGVKD.

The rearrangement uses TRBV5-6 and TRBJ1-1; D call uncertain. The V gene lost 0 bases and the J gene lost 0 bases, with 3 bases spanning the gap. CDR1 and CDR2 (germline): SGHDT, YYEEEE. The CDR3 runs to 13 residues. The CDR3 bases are TGTGCCAGCAGCTTGGTTGTGAACACTGAAGCTTTCTTT. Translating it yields CASSLVVNTEAFF.

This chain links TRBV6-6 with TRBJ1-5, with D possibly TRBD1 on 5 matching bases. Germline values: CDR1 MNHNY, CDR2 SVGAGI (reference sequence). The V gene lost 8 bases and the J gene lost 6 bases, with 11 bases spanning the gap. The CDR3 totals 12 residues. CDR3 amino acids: CASPRGFQPQHF. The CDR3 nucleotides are TGTGCCAGCCCCCGGGGGTTTCAGCCCCAGCATTTT.

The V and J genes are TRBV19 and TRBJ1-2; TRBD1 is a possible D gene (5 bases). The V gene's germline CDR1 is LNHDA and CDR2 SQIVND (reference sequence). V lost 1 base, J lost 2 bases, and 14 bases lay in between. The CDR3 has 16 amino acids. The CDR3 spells CASSIVQERGNYGYTF. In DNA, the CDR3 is TGTGCCAGTAGTATAGTCCAGGAACGGGGGAACTATGGCTACACCTTC.

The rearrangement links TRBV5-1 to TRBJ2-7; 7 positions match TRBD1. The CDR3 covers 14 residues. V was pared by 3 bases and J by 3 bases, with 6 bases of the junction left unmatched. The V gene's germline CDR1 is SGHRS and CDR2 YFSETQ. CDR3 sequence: CASSSGQTNYEQYF. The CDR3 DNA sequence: TGCGCCAGCAGCTCGGGACAGACTAACTACGAGCAGTACTTC. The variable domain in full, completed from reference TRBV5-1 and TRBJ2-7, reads KAGVTQTPRYLIKTRGQQVTLSCSPISGHRSVSWYQQTPGQGLQFLFEYFSETQRNKGNFPGRFSGRQFSNSRSEMNVSTLELGDSALYLCASSSGQTNYEQYFGPGTRLTVT.

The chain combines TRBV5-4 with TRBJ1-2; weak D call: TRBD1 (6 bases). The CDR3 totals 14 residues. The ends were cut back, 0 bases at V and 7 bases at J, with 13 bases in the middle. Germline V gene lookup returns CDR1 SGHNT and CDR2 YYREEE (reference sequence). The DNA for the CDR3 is TGTGCCAGCAGCTTGGAATGGGGACATAGTGGCTACACCTTC. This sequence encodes CASSLEWGHSGYTF. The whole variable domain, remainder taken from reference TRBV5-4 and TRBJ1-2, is ETGVTQSPTHLIKTRGQQVTLRCSSQSGHNTVSWYQQALGQGPQFIFQYYREEENGRGNFPPRFSGLQFPNYSSELNVNALELDDSALYLCASSLEWGHSGYTFGSGTRLTVV.

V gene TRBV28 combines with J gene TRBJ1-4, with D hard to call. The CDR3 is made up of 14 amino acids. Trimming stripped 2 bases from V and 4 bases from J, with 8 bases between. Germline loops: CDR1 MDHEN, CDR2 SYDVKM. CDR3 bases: TGTGCCAGCAGTTTAAGTCGGATTAATGAAAAACTGTTTTTT. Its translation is CASSLSRINEKLFF.

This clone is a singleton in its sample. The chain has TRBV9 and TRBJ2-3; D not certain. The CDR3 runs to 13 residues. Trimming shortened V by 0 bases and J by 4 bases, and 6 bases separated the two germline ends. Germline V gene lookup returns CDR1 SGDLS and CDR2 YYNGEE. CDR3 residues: CASSVAASDTQYF. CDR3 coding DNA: TGTGCCAGCAGCGTAGCCGCCTCAGATACGCAGTATTTT.

The CDR3 loop is CASRSGTRAEAFF. CDR3 nucleotide sequence: TGTGCCAGTAGGTCGGGAACCAGGGCTGAAGCTTTCTTT. This rearrangement joins TRBV19 to TRBJ1-1; the D gene is possibly TRBD1 (5 bases). From germline, CDR1 is LNHDA and CDR2 SQIVND (reference sequence). Trimming removed 6 bases at V and 6 bases at J, with 14 bases between. The CDR3 spans 13 residues.

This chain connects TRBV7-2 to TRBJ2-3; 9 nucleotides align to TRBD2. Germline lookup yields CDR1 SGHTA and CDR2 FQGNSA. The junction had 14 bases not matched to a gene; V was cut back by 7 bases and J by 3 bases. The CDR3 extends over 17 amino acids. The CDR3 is CASNKVSGRGGTDTQYF. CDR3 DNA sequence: TGTGCCAGCAACAAGGTTTCTGGGCGGGGGGGAACAGATACGCAGTATTTT.

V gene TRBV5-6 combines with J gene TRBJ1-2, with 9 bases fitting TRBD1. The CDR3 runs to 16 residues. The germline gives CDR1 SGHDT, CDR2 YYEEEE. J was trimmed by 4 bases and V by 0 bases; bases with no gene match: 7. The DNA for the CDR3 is TGTGCCAGCAGCTTGGCAGGACAGGGGTCGGGCTATGGCTACACCTTC. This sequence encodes CASSLAGQGSGYGYTF.

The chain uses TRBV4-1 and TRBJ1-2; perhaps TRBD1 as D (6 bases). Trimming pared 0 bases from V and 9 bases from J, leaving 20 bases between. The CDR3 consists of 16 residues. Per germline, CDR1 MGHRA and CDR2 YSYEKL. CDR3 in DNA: TGCGCCAGCAGCCAAGAAAGTGGCAGGGGCATGAATAGCTACACCTTC. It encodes CASSQESGRGMNSYTF.

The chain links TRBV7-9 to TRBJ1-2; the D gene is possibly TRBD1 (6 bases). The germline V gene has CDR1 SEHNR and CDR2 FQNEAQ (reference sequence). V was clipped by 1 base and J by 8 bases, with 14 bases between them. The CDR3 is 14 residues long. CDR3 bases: TGTGCCAGCAGCTTAGAGCCAGGGGAAAGAGGCTACACCTTC. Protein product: CASSLEPGERGYTF.